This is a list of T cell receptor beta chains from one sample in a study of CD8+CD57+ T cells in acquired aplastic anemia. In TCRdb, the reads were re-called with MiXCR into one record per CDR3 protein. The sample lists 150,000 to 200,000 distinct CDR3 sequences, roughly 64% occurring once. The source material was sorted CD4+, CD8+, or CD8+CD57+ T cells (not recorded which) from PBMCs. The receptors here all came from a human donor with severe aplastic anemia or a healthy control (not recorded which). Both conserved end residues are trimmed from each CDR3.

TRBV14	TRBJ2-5	ASSQGGGGQETQY
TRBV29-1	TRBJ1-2	SVAGLYGYT
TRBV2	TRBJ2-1	ASSEWAGAPSNEQF
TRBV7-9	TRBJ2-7	ASSLENPLWEQY
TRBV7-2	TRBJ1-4	ASSFVRGQKLF
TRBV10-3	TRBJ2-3	AIRPGPSTDTQY
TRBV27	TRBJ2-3	ASSLGQGATDTQY
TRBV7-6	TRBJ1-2	ASSRGQGDYGYT
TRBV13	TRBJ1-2	AGSLDFGANYGYT
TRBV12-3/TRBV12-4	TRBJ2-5	ASSLSRTGETQY
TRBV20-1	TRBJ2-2	SARPTGYTGELF
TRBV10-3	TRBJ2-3	AISGGLAGESDTQY
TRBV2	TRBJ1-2	ASRLGTGYGYT
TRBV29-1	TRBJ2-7	SVGTGVSYEQY
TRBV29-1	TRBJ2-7	SVWETKYEQY
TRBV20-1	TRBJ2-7	SASLRGLPGEQY
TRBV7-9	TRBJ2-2	ASSPRGEIGGELF
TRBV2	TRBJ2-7	ASSEGQVGQVAYEQY
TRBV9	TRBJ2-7	ATKDTGQNYYEQY
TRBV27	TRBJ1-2	ASTAGGRDGYT
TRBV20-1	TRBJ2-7	SAWDRGGYEQY
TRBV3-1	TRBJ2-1	ASSQDSAGGYNEQF
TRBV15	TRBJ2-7	ATSRRQGGSYEQY